This is a list of T cell receptor beta chains from one sample in a study of blood T cell repertoires in COVID-19. Profiled with immunoSEQ multiplex PCR; TCRdb holds only in-frame clones, not every one. The sample carries around 150,000 clones, approximately 75% recorded once. Sequencing input: peripheral blood. The receptors come from a human donor in a cohort sampled during active COVID-19. CDR3s include the opening cysteine and the closing phenylalanine or tryptophan. The D gene is left open where the match is weak. Clone size, where shown, is once, few, many, or a class for clones that have expanded.

DNA: TGTGCCAGCAGCACCGAAAGAAAAGCGGGGGGGCAGCAGTATTTT
CDR3: CASSTERKAGGQQYF
D: TRBD2
V: TRBV13
length: 15
size: .
J: TRBJ2-3

DNA: TGTGCCAGCAGCCTCCAGGGCATTACAGATACGCAGTATTTT
CDR3: CASSLQGITDTQYF
D: .
V: TRBV4-2
length: 14
size: .
J: TRBJ2-3

DNA: TGTGCCAGCAGTGCAGGACAGATAAGCAATCAGCCCCAGCATTTT
CDR3: CASSAGQISNQPQHF
D: .
V: TRBV2
length: 15
size: few
J: TRBJ1-5

DNA: TGCGCCAGCAGCCAAGAGTTCAGCGATGAAAAACTGTTTTTT
CDR3: CASSQEFSDEKLFF
D: .
V: TRBV4-3
length: 14
size: .
J: TRBJ1-4

DNA: TGTGCCAGTAGTATTTTAAACCCGGGGATGAACACTGAAGCTTTCTTT
CDR3: CASSILNPGMNTEAFF
D: .
V: TRBV19
length: 16
size: once
J: TRBJ1-1

DNA: TGTGCCAGTAGAATCCGGGACAGGGGGCCTGAAGCTTTCTTT
CDR3: CASRIRDRGPEAFF
D: TRBD1
V: TRBV19
length: 14
size: .
J: TRBJ1-1

DNA: TGTGCCAGCAACCGTCAGGGTGGCTACACCTTC
CDR3: CASNRQGGYTF
D: .
V: TRBV12-3/TRBV12-4
length: 11
size: once
J: TRBJ1-2

DNA: TGTGCCAGCAGTTACTCGACTCGCACCCGACCTTCACCCCTCCACTTT
CDR3: CASSYSTRTRPSPLHF
D: .
V: TRBV6-5
length: 16
size: .
J: TRBJ1-6

DNA: TGCAGCGTTGACGGGGGCTCCTACAATGAGCAGTTCTTC
CDR3: CSVDGGSYNEQFF
D: .
V: TRBV29-1
length: 13
size: .
J: TRBJ2-1

DNA: TGTGCCAGCAGTGAAGGAGGGAGTCCGGCCAAAAACATTCAGTACTTC
CDR3: CASSEGGSPAKNIQYF
D: .
V: TRBV6-1
length: 16
size: .
J: TRBJ2-4

DNA: TGTGCCAGCAGCGCCCAGGGTCTAGATGGAAACACCATATATTTT
CDR3: CASSAQGLDGNTIYF
D: .
V: TRBV9
length: 15
size: .
J: TRBJ1-3

DNA: TGTGCCAGCAGTTTGATACAGGGGATTGGTGAAAAACTGTTTTTT
CDR3: CASSLIQGIGEKLFF
D: TRBD1
V: TRBV7-2
length: 15
size: .
J: TRBJ1-4

DNA: TGTGCCAGCAGTTTTCTACAGGGGAGCAATCAGCCCCAGCATTTT
CDR3: CASSFLQGSNQPQHF
D: TRBD1
V: TRBV28
length: 15
size: .
J: TRBJ1-5

DNA: TGTGCCAGCAGCGTAGAGGCGGGCGATGGCTATGGCTACACCTTC
CDR3: CASSVEAGDGYGYTF
D: .
V: TRBV9
length: 15
size: few
J: TRBJ1-2

DNA: TGTGCCAGCAGCCGGACTAGCGGAAACAATGAGCAGTTCTTC
CDR3: CASSRTSGNNEQFF
D: TRBD2
V: TRBV7-6
length: 14
size: few
J: TRBJ2-1

DNA: TGTGCCAGCAGCTTTGCGGACAGAAGGGAGACCCAGTACTTC
CDR3: CASSFADRRETQYF
D: .
V: TRBV5-4
length: 14
size: .
J: TRBJ2-5

DNA: TGTGCCAGCAGTTACTCGAGGACAGCCTATGGCTACACCTTC
CDR3: CASSYSRTAYGYTF
D: .
V: TRBV6-5
length: 14
size: few
J: TRBJ1-2

DNA: TGCAGCGTCCATCAGGGACAGATAACCACAGATACGCAGTATTTT
CDR3: CSVHQGQITTDTQYF
D: TRBD1
V: TRBV29-1
length: 15
size: .
J: TRBJ2-3

DNA: TGTGCCATGCTACCTATCCTTCAAAATACAGGGGAGGAAGCCAAAAACATTCAGTACTTC
CDR3: CAMLPILQNTGEEAKNIQYF
D: .
V: TRBV3-1/TRBV3-2
length: 20
size: .
J: TRBJ2-4

DNA: TGTGCCTGGAGACTCCGGGGACAACTCACAGATACGCAGTATTTT
CDR3: CAWRLRGQLTDTQYF
D: .
V: TRBV30
length: 15
size: .
J: TRBJ2-3

DNA: TGCAGTGCTAGTTTTTGGACTAGCGGGAAAGAGACCCAGTACTTC
CDR3: CSASFWTSGKETQYF
D: TRBD2
V: TRBV20-1
length: 15
size: .
J: TRBJ2-5

DNA: TGTGCCAGCAGCTTAGGAACTGGGACAGGGGGGAATCAGCCCCAGCATTTT
CDR3: CASSLGTGTGGNQPQHF
D: TRBD1
V: TRBV7-9
length: 17
size: few
J: TRBJ1-5

DNA: TGTGCCAGTATTGACAGGGGTCTTAACACTGAAGCTTTCTTT
CDR3: CASIDRGLNTEAFF
D: TRBD1
V: TRBV19
length: 14
size: .
J: TRBJ1-1

DNA: TGCGCCAGCAGTGAGGGGAGATCACCCCTCCACTTT
CDR3: CASSEGRSPLHF
D: .
V: TRBV10-1
length: 12
size: many
J: TRBJ1-6

DNA: TGTGCCACCAGCAAGCCCTTAGCGCAGTTTGAGCAGTTCTTC
CDR3: CATSKPLAQFEQFF
D: .
V: TRBV15
length: 14
size: .
J: TRBJ2-1

DNA: TGTGCCATCAGTGAACCCGGGACTAGCGGGAGGGCAGATACGCAGTATTTT
CDR3: CAISEPGTSGRADTQYF
D: TRBD2
V: TRBV10-3
length: 17
size: .
J: TRBJ2-3

DNA: TGTGCCAGCAGTAAACTCCCTAGCGGGAGACCCAATGAGCAGTTCTTC
CDR3: CASSKLPSGRPNEQFF
D: TRBD2
V: TRBV6-2/TRBV6-3
length: 16
size: .
J: TRBJ2-1